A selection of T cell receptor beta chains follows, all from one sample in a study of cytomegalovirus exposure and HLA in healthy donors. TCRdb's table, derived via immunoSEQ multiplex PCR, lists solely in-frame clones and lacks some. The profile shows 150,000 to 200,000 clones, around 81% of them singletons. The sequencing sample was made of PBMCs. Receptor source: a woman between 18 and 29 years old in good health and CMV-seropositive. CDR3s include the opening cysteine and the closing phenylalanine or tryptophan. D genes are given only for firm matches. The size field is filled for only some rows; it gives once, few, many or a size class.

CDR3aa: CASSPYNEQFF
CDR3nt: TGTGCCAGCAGCCCATACAATGAGCAGTTCTTC
j_gene: TRBJ2-1
v_gene: TRBV7-6
abundance: NA
d_gene: NA

CDR3aa: CASSVEGVPSYEQYF
CDR3nt: TGTGCCAGCAGCGTAGAGGGGGTACCCTCCTACGAGCAGTACTTC
j_gene: TRBJ2-7
v_gene: TRBV9
abundance: NA
d_gene: NA

CDR3aa: CASSFSGGRNIQYF
CDR3nt: TGTGCCAGCAGCTTTTCAGGGGGTAGAAACATTCAGTACTTC
j_gene: TRBJ2-4
v_gene: TRBV7-2
abundance: NA
d_gene: TRBD1

CDR3aa: CASSLDPRTGGLRPYEQYF
CDR3nt: TGTGCCAGCAGCTTAGATCCAAGGACAGGGGGCCTCCGACCCTACGAGCAGTACTTC
j_gene: TRBJ2-7
v_gene: TRBV11-2
abundance: NA
d_gene: TRBD1

CDR3aa: CASSFRDRVTEAFF
CDR3nt: TGTGCCAGTAGTTTCCGGGACAGGGTCACTGAAGCTTTCTTT
j_gene: TRBJ1-1
v_gene: TRBV19
abundance: NA
d_gene: TRBD1

CDR3aa: CASSLGPAGGPVTETQYF
CDR3nt: TGTGCCAGCAGCTTAGGGCCAGCGGGGGGGCCCGTCACAGAGACCCAGTACTTC
j_gene: TRBJ2-5
v_gene: TRBV7-2
abundance: NA
d_gene: TRBD2

CDR3aa: CASSVGGRYNEQFF
CDR3nt: TGTGCCAGCAGCGTCGGGGGGCGCTACAATGAGCAGTTCTTC
j_gene: TRBJ2-1
v_gene: TRBV9
abundance: few
d_gene: NA

CDR3aa: CASSGAGGNEQFF
CDR3nt: TGTGCCAGCAGCGGCGCAGGGGGCAATGAGCAGTTCTTC
j_gene: TRBJ2-1
v_gene: TRBV2
abundance: NA
d_gene: TRBD1

CDR3aa: CASSVGVEVGGYTF
CDR3nt: TGTGCCAGCAGCGTCGGGGTGGAGGTGGGTGGCTACACCTTC
j_gene: TRBJ1-2
v_gene: TRBV9
abundance: NA
d_gene: NA

CDR3aa: CASSSYRENTGELFF
CDR3nt: TGTGCCAGCAGCTCATACAGGGAAAACACCGGGGAGCTGTTTTTT
j_gene: TRBJ2-2
v_gene: TRBV7-3
abundance: few
d_gene: NA

CDR3aa: CASSQGQMAYEQYF
CDR3nt: TGCGCCAGCAGCCAAGGACAGATGGCCTACGAGCAGTACTTC
j_gene: TRBJ2-7
v_gene: TRBV4-1
abundance: NA
d_gene: NA

CDR3aa: CASSLGGFGTEAFF
CDR3nt: TGTGCCAGCAGCCTAGGGGGCTTTGGAACTGAAGCTTTCTTT
j_gene: TRBJ1-1
v_gene: TRBV5-4
abundance: NA
d_gene: TRBD1

CDR3aa: CASSIVGRDEQFF
CDR3nt: TGTGCCAGTAGTATAGTGGGCCGAGATGAGCAGTTCTTC
j_gene: TRBJ2-1
v_gene: TRBV19
abundance: NA
d_gene: NA

CDR3aa: CASSETGREAFF
CDR3nt: TGTGCCAGCAGTGAAACGGGTAGAGAAGCTTTCTTT
j_gene: TRBJ1-1
v_gene: TRBV2
abundance: NA
d_gene: NA

CDR3aa: CASSLNCRGVDQPQHF
CDR3nt: TGTGCCAGCAGCTTAAATTGCAGGGGGGTAGATCAGCCCCAGCATTTT
j_gene: TRBJ1-5
v_gene: TRBV7-3
abundance: NA
d_gene: TRBD1

CDR3aa: CASSSGNYGYTF
CDR3nt: TGCGCCAGCAGCTCGGGGAACTATGGCTACACCTTC
j_gene: TRBJ1-2
v_gene: TRBV5-1
abundance: few
d_gene: NA

CDR3aa: CASSLLMNSPLHF
CDR3nt: TGTGCCAGCAGCTTATTAATGAATTCACCCCTCCACTTT
j_gene: TRBJ1-6
v_gene: TRBV5-4
abundance: NA
d_gene: NA

CDR3aa: CASSWGGLGAFF
CDR3nt: TGTGCCAGCAGTTGGGGGGGGCTCGGAGCTTTCTTT
j_gene: TRBJ1-1
v_gene: TRBV5-8
abundance: NA
d_gene: NA

CDR3aa: CAWRRTGGSYEQYF
CDR3nt: TGTGCCTGGAGGAGGACAGGGGGGTCCTACGAGCAGTACTTC
j_gene: TRBJ2-7
v_gene: TRBV30
abundance: few
d_gene: TRBD1

CDR3aa: CAGQGFNGNTIYF
CDR3nt: TGTGCCGGACAGGGGTTTAACGGAAACACCATATATTTT
j_gene: TRBJ1-3
v_gene: TRBV7-9
abundance: NA
d_gene: TRBD1

CDR3aa: CASSLAQANYGYTF
CDR3nt: TGTGCCAGCAGTTTAGCCCAGGCCAACTATGGCTACACCTTC
j_gene: TRBJ1-2
v_gene: TRBV28
abundance: NA
d_gene: NA

CDR3aa: CAWKQGSSTDTQYF
CDR3nt: TGTGCCTGGAAGCAGGGCTCTAGCACAGATACGCAGTATTTT
j_gene: TRBJ2-3
v_gene: TRBV30
abundance: NA
d_gene: NA